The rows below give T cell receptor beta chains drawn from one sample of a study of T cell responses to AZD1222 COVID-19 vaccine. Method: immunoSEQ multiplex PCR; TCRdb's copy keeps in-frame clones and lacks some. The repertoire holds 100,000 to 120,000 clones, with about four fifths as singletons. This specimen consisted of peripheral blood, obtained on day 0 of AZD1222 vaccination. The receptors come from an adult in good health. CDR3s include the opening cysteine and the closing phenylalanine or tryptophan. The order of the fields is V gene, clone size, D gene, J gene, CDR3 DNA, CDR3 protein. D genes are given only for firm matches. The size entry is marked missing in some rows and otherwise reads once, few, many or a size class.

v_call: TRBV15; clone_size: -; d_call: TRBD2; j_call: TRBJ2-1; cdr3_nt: TGTGCCACCAGCAGAGATCGTGTTGGCGGGGGACCCTACAATGAGCAGTTCTTC; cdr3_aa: CATSRDRVGGGPYNEQFF
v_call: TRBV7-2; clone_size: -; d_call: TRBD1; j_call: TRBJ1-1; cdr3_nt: TGTGCCAGCAGCTTTAACCCTCAGGGGGCTGAAGCTTTCTTT; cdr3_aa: CASSFNPQGAEAFF
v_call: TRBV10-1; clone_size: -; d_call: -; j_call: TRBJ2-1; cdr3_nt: TGCGCCCGCAGTGACGGCGGGGTGAGGAATGAGCAGTTCTTC; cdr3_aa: CARSDGGVRNEQFF
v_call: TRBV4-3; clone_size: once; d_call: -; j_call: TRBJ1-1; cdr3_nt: TGCGCCAGCAGCCAAGACTGGGATGATTTACCCACTGAAGCTTTCTTT; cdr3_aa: CASSQDWDDLPTEAFF
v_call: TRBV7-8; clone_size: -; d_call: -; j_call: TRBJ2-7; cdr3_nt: TGTGCCAGCAGCTTTAACAGGGCAGGGTCCTACGAGCAGTACTTC; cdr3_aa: CASSFNRAGSYEQYF
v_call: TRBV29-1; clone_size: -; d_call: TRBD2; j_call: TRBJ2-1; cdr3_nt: TGCAGCGCCCAACCCTGGGGGGGGTGGTCGAATGAGCAGTTCTTC; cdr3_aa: CSAQPWGGWSNEQFF
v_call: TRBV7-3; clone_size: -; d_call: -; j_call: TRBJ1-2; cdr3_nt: TGTGCCAGCAGCTTTGGGGACTATGGCTACACCTTC; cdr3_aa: CASSFGDYGYTF
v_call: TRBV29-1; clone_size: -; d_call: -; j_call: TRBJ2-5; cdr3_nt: TGCAGCGTTGGACATGGGGCGGAGACCCAGTACTTC; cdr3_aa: CSVGHGAETQYF
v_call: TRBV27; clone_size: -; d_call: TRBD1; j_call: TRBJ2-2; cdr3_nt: TGTGCCAGCAGTTTGTACGAGGGGGCAAGGACCGGGGAGCTGTTTTTT; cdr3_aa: CASSLYEGARTGELFF
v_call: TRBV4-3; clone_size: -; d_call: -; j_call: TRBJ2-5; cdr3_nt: TGCGCCAGCAGCCTGCTCGGGGAAGAGACCCAGTACTTC; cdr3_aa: CASSLLGEETQYF
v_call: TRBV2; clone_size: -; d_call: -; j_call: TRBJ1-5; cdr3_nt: TGTGCCAGCAGAACAGGAGGGTCGCCCCAGCATTTT; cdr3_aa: CASRTGGSPQHF
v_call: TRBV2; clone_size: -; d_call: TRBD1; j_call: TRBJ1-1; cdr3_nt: TGTGCCAGCGGGGCGACAGGGGGAATATTCACTGAAGCTTTCTTT; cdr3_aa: CASGATGGIFTEAFF
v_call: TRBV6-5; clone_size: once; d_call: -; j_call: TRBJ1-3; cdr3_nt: TGTGCCAGCGGCGGTATGGAGGTTGGAAACACCATATATTTT; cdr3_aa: CASGGMEVGNTIYF
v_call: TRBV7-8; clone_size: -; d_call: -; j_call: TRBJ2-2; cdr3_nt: TGTGCCAGCAGCTTAGGATCCGGACTGAACACCGGGGAGCTGTTTTTT; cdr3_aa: CASSLGSGLNTGELFF
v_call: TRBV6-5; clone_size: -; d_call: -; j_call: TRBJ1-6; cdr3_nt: TGTGCCAGCATCGCAGGATTACTCTCACCCCTCCACTTT; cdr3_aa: CASIAGLLSPLHF
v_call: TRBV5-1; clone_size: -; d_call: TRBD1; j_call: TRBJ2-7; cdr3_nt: TGCGCCAGCAGCCACGGACAGGGGAGATATTACGAGCAGTACTTC; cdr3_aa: CASSHGQGRYYEQYF
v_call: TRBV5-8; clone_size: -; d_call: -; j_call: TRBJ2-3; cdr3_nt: TGTGCCAGCAGCCCCGGGACTGCCGCAGATACGCAGTATTTT; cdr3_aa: CASSPGTAADTQYF
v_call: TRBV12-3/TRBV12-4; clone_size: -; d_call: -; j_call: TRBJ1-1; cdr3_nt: TGTGCCAGCAGTTTACGCCGTTTCGCTGAAGCTTTCTTT; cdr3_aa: CASSLRRFAEAFF
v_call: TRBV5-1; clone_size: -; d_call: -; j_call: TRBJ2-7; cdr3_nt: TGCGCCAGCAGCTTGCTGGGCCCCAACGAGCAGTACTTC; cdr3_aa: CASSLLGPNEQYF
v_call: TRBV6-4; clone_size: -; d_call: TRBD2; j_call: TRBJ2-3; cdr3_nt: TGTGCCAGCAGCGAGAGCGGGGGGTCTGATACGCAGTATTTT; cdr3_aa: CASSESGGSDTQYF
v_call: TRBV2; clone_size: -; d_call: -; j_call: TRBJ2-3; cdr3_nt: TGTGCCAGCAGGGGGCTACAGTACACAGATACGCAGTATTTT; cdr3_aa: CASRGLQYTDTQYF
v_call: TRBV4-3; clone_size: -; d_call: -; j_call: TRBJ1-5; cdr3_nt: TGCGCCAGCAGCCAAGATATGGGACAGCCCCAGCATTTT; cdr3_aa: CASSQDMGQPQHF
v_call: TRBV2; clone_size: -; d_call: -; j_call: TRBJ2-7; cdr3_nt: TGTGCCAGCAGTGAGGGCAGCTCCTACGAGCAGTACTTC; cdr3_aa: CASSEGSSYEQYF